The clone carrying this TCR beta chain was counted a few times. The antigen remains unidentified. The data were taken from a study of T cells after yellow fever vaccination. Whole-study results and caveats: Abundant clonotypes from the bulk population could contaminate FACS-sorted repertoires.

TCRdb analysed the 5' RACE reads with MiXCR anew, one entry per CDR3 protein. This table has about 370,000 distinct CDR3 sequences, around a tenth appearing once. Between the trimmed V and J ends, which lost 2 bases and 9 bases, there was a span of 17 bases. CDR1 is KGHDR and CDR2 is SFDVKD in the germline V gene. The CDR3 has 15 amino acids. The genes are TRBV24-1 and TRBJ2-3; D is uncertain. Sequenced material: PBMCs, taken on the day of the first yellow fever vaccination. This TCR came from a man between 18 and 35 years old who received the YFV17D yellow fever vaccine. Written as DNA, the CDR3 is TGTGCCACCAGTGATTCTGAGCCATCAGTAGGCACGCAGTATTTT. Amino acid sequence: CATSDSEPSVGTQYF.